Below are 11 T cell receptor beta chains sequenced from a single sample in a study of T cells in Graves' hyperthyroidism and ophthalmopathy. What was amplified from RNA transcripts were TCR beta CDR3 regions. Using the HTBI primer set, a first-round RT-PCR was run on the TCR CDR3. One entry per CDR3 protein results from TCRdb running MiXCR on the multiplex PCR reads. The table records roughly 350,000 distinct CDR3 sequences, around 15% of them present only once. The sequencing input was blood. The receptors come from a young woman with Graves' ophthalmopathy.

This clonotype was picked up many times. The V gene is TRBV10-3, the J gene TRBJ2-7; TRBD2 matches at 12 bases. The J segment lost 0 bases and the V segment lost 6 bases, leaving 3 bases of the junction unmatched. Germline assignment: CDR1 ENHRY and CDR2 SYGVKD. The CDR3 runs 15 residues. In DNA, the CDR3 is TGTGCCATCAGGACGGGACTAGCGGGCTCCTACGAGCAGTACTTC. The encoded protein is CAIRTGLAGSYEQYF.

This clonotype was seen at least ten times. The chain is built from TRBV28 and TRBJ2-7, with D perhaps matching TRBD2 (5 bases). The germline CDR1 and CDR2 sequences are MDHEN and SYDVKM. V was trimmed by 2 bases and J by 2 bases, leaving 19 bases between them. This CDR3 spans 17 amino acids. The CDR3 loop reads CASSLRRRMTIPYEQYF. The DNA of the CDR3 is TGTGCCAGCAGTTTACGGCGGAGGATGACGATACCCTACGAGCAGTACTTC.

This sequence joins TRBV18 and TRBJ2-7; D perhaps matches TRBD2 (6 bases). V was clipped by 3 bases and J by 2 bases, with 11 bases between them. The CDR3 is 14 residues long. The germline V gene has CDR1 KGHSH and CDR2 LQKENI. Here the CDR3 DNA reads TGTGCCAGCTCACCCCGCGGGGAGGCCTACGAGCAGTACTTC. Amino acid sequence: CASSPRGEAYEQYF.

V and J are TRBV6-1 and TRBJ1-4; 7 bases line up with TRBD1. There are 13 residues in the CDR3. J was trimmed by 8 bases and V by 5 bases; bases with no gene match: 5. Germline V lookup: CDR1 MNHNS, CDR2 SASEGT. The CDR3 bases are TGTGCCAGCAGTAGACAGGGTTGGGAAAAACTGTTTTTT. Protein product: CASSRQGWEKLFF.

This clonotype was observed many times. The CDR3 DNA follows: TGCAGTGCCCGGACAGGTTACAATCAGCCCCAGCATTTT. Encoded protein: CSARTGYNQPQHF. The V call is TRBV20-1, the J call TRBJ1-5; 7 bases align to TRBD1. Germline V gives CDR1 DFQATT, CDR2 SNEGSKA (reference sequence). The CDR3 runs 13 residues. V shed 6 bases, J shed 3 bases, and the junction held 5 bases outside the gene matches.

On this clonotype: Being one base from a much bigger clone, this may be a read error. V gene TRBV12-3 or TRBV12-4 combines with J gene TRBJ2-7; 7 nucleotides agree with TRBD1. The CDR3 length is 13 residues. CDR3 nucleotides: TGTGCCAGCAGACAACAGGGGCCCTACGAGCAGTGCTTC. It is translated as CASRQQGPYEQCF.

V usage is TRBV27 and J usage is TRBJ2-7, with 9 bases lining up with TRBD2. With 5 bases clipped from V and 1 base from J, the junction kept 6 bases outside the gene matches. The CDR3 is 15 residues long. From germline, CDR1 is MNHEY and CDR2 SMNVEV (reference sequence). The CDR3 DNA is TGTGCCAGCAGTCGGCGGGGGGGACCATCCTACGAGCAGTACTTC. Protein product: CASSRRGGPSYEQYF.

In this sample, this clonotype turned up many times. The chain is built from TRBV3-1 and TRBJ1-1, with TRBD1 matching 7 bases. V was pared by 3 bases and J by 1 base, with 5 bases of the junction left unmatched. CDR1 LGHDT and CDR2 YNNKEL come from the germline V gene (reference sequence). This CDR3 is built from 15 residues. CDR3 residues: CASSHEGGPNTEAFF. The CDR3 DNA reads as TGTGCCAGCAGCCATGAAGGGGGCCCGAACACTGAAGCTTTCTTT. Full variable domain (missing parts from reference TRBV3-1 and TRBJ1-1): DTAVSQTPKYLVTQMGNDKSIKCEQNLGHDTMYWYKQDSKKFLKIMFSYNNKELIINETVPNRFSPKSPDKAHLNLHINSLELGDSAVYFCASSHEGGPNTEAFFGQGTRLTVV.

This clonotype was detected ten times or more. The genes are TRBV5-1 and TRBJ1-2; a weak D match, TRBD1 (6 bases). CDR1 SGHRS and CDR2 YFSETQ come from the germline V gene. V was pared by 1 base and J by 8 bases, with 18 bases between. This CDR3 is built from 15 residues. DNA for the CDR3: TGCGCCAGCAGCTTGTCGACAGGCCACTATGGGGGCTACACCTTC. Translation gives CASSLSTGHYGGYTF.

This clonotype occurred a few times. V usage is TRBV12-3 or TRBV12-4 and J usage is TRBJ2-7; D may match TRBD1 or TRBD2 (5 bases each). Deletions cut 2 bases from V and 2 bases from J, with 13 bases between. The CDR3 length is 15 residues. CDR3 protein: CASSLRAGRPYEQYF. The CDR3 bases are TGTGCCAGCAGTTTACGAGCAGGGAGACCCTACGAGCAGTACTTC.

Many counts were recorded for this clonotype. This chain connects TRBV7-2 to TRBJ1-2; D remains ambiguous. Germline-derived CDR1 and CDR2 are SGHTA and FQGNSA. The CDR3 runs to 15 residues. V was trimmed by 4 bases and J by 3 bases, leaving 15 bases between them. The CDR3 bases are TGTGCCAGCAGCTCTGGCCCAATGGCGGACTATGGCTACACCTTC. It translates to CASSSGPMADYGYTF.